A selection of T cell receptor beta chains follows, all from one sample in a study of STAT3 mutations in large granular lymphocyte leukemia. Libraries were prepared by immunoSEQ multiplex PCR; TCRdb keeps only in-frame clonotypes and omits some of them. The table has about 19,000 clones, about nine tenths seen once. The sample comprised peripheral blood mononuclear cells. The receptors stem from a man aged 55 to 69 with T-cell large granular lymphocyte leukemia. Some clones in this sample may be carry-over from other donors' samples. Each CDR3 is given with its conserved first and last residue. The D gene is left open where the match is weak. A row's size may be missing; if present it is once, few, many or a size class.

d_call | cdr3_length | j_call | clone_size | v_call | cdr3_nt | cdr3_aa
NA | 14 | TRBJ1-2 | NA | TRBV7-9 | TGTGCCAGCAGCTTTACAGGGCTCACTGAGGGCTACACCTTC | CASSFTGLTEGYTF
NA | 16 | TRBJ2-6 | NA | TRBV30 | TGTGCCTGGATCCCGCTGGGGTCCTGGGGGGCCAACGTCCTGACTTTC | CAWIPLGSWGANVLTF
NA | 13 | TRBJ1-4 | NA | TRBV6-5 | TGTGCCAGCAGTCTTATGACATATGAAAAACTGTTTTTT | CASSLMTYEKLFF
NA | 15 | TRBJ2-7 | NA | TRBV6-5 | TGTGCCAGCAGCCCCGGTAGGGACATCAGCTACGAGCAGTACTTC | CASSPGRDISYEQYF
NA | 15 | TRBJ2-3 | NA | TRBV19 | TGTGCAACGACGGATCGCGGGTCGAGCACAGATACGCAGTATTTT | CATTDRGSSTDTQYF
NA | 14 | TRBJ1-1 | NA | TRBV5-1 | TGCGCCAGCAGCCTTACGGCGGGGACCACTGAAGCTTTCTTT | CASSLTAGTTEAFF
TRBD1 | 13 | TRBJ1-1 | few | TRBV28 | TGTGCCAGCAGGTCCACAGGGGCCACTGAAGCTTTCTTT | CASRSTGATEAFF
NA | 14 | TRBJ1-2 | NA | TRBV15 | TGTGCCACCAGCAGCGCTGTGGGGAGTGGTGGCTACACCTTC | CATSSAVGSGGYTF
TRBD2 | 15 | TRBJ2-1 | few | TRBV6-6 | TGTGCCAGCAGTTCTAGCGGAAGCTCCTACAATGAGCAGTTCTTC | CASSSSGSSYNEQFF
TRBD1 | 14 | TRBJ2-2 | NA | TRBV6-5 | TGTGCCAGCTCTACAGGGGGCCTCACCGGGGAGCTGTTTTTT | CASSTGGLTGELFF
TRBD2 | 15 | TRBJ2-7 | NA | TRBV27 | TGTGCCAGCAGTTTATCGATAGCGGGGAGCGGCGAGCAGTACTTC | CASSLSIAGSGEQYF
NA | 14 | TRBJ1-5 | NA | TRBV7-2 | TGTGCCAGCAGCCTTAGAGGGGAGGTTCCGTCCCAGCATTTT | CASSLRGEVPSQHF
NA | 16 | TRBJ1-2 | NA | TRBV28 | TGTGCCAGCAGTTTACCCCCAGGGGTCGACAACTATGGCTACACCTTC | CASSLPPGVDNYGYTF
NA | 14 | TRBJ2-3 | NA | TRBV7-9 | TGTGCCAGCAGCTTTCAAGGATACACAGATACGCAGTATTTT | CASSFQGYTDTQYF
NA | 13 | TRBJ1-4 | NA | TRBV7-3 | TGTGCCAGCAGCTCTCGGGCTAATGAAAAACTGTTTTTT | CASSSRANEKLFF
NA | 19 | TRBJ2-1 | NA | TRBV4-1 | TGCGCCAGCAGCCCCCAGGAAGGTTTCAGGACCCACTCCTACAATGAGCAGTTCTTC | CASSPQEGFRTHSYNEQFF
NA | 14 | TRBJ2-7 | NA | TRBV6-5 | TGTGCCAGCAGTCCACAGATACACAGGGACGAGCAGTACTTC | CASSPQIHRDEQYF
TRBD1 | 15 | TRBJ1-4 | NA | TRBV6-5 | TGTGCCAGCAGTTACTCGACAGGGACTAATGAAAAACTGTTTTTT | CASSYSTGTNEKLFF
NA | 18 | TRBJ1-2 | NA | TRBV4-1 | TGCGCCAGCAGCCAAGTGGTTTTCGGCAGGGCTAAAAACTATGGCTACACCTTC | CASSQVVFGRAKNYGYTF
NA | 12 | TRBJ2-7 | NA | TRBV30 | TGTGCCTGGCGGGACAATAACTACGAGCAGTACTTC | CAWRDNNYEQYF
NA | 10 | TRBJ2-1 | NA | TRBV9 | TGTGCCAGCAGCGGAAATGAGCAGTTCTTC | CASSGNEQFF
TRBD1 | 15 | TRBJ2-4 | NA | TRBV28 | TGTGCCAGCCTCCCAGGGGGCTCCGCCAAAAACATTCAGTACTTC | CASLPGGSAKNIQYF
TRBD1 | 14 | TRBJ1-3 | NA | TRBV6-1 | TGTGCCAGCGGACAGGAGCCCTCTGGAAACACCATATATTTT | CASGQEPSGNTIYF
NA | 14 | TRBJ1-2 | NA | TRBV7-8 | TGTGCCAGCAGCTTAGTAATGACAAACTATGGCTACACCTTC | CASSLVMTNYGYTF
TRBD2 | 14 | TRBJ2-7 | NA | TRBV6-1 | TGTGCCAGCTCCCCCGGACTAGCCTCCTACGAGCAGTACTTC | CASSPGLASYEQYF
NA | 12 | TRBJ2-1 | NA | TRBV27 | TGTGCCAGCACCCGGACAGACAATGAGCAGTTCTTC | CASTRTDNEQFF
TRBD2 | 12 | TRBJ2-1 | NA | TRBV6-5 | TGTGCCAGCAGGCGGGGGGGAAATGAGCAGTTCTTC | CASRRGGNEQFF
TRBD1 | 14 | TRBJ2-7 | NA | TRBV19 | TGTGCCAGTAGTAAGGGACAGGGGTCCTACGAGCAGTACTTC | CASSKGQGSYEQYF
TRBD1 | 17 | TRBJ2-1 | NA | TRBV5-4 | TGTGCCAGCAGCCCGCTCTCCGGACAGGGGGCGTCGAATGAGCAGTTCTTC | CASSPLSGQGASNEQFF
TRBD2 | 12 | TRBJ2-7 | NA | TRBV6-5 | TGTGCCGCCGGGGGGGGCTCCTACGAGCAGTACTTC | CAAGGGSYEQYF
NA | 13 | TRBJ1-2 | NA | TRBV7-8 | TGTGCCAGCACCCCTGCAGGGAACTATGGCTACACCTTC | CASTPAGNYGYTF
TRBD2 | 15 | TRBJ2-7 | NA | TRBV5-4 | TGTGCCAGCAGCTTGGATCGCGGGAGCTCCTACGAGCAGTACTTC | CASSLDRGSSYEQYF